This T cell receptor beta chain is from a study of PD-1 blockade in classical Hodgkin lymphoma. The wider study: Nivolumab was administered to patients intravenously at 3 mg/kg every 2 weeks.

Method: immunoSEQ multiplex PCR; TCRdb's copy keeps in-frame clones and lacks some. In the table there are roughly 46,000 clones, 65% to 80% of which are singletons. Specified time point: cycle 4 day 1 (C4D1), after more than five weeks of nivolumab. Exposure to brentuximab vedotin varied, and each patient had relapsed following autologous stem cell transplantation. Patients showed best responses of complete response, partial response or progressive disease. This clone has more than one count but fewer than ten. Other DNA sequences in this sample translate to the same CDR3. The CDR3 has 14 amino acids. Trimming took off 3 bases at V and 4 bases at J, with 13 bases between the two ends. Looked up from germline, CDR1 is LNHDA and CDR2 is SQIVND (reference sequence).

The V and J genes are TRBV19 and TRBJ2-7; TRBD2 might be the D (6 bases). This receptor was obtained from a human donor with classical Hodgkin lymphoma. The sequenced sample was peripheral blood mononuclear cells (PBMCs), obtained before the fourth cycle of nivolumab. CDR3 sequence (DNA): TGTGCCAGTAGTATCGGGGGTGCTAAGTACGAGCAGTACTTC. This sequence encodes CASSIGGAKYEQYF. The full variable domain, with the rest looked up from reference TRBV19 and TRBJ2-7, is DGGITQSPKYLFRKEGQNVTLSCEQNLNHDAMYWYRQDPGQGLRLIYYSQIVNDFQKGDIAEGYSVSREKKESFPLTVTSAQKNPTAFYLCASSIGGAKYEQYFGPGTRLTVT.